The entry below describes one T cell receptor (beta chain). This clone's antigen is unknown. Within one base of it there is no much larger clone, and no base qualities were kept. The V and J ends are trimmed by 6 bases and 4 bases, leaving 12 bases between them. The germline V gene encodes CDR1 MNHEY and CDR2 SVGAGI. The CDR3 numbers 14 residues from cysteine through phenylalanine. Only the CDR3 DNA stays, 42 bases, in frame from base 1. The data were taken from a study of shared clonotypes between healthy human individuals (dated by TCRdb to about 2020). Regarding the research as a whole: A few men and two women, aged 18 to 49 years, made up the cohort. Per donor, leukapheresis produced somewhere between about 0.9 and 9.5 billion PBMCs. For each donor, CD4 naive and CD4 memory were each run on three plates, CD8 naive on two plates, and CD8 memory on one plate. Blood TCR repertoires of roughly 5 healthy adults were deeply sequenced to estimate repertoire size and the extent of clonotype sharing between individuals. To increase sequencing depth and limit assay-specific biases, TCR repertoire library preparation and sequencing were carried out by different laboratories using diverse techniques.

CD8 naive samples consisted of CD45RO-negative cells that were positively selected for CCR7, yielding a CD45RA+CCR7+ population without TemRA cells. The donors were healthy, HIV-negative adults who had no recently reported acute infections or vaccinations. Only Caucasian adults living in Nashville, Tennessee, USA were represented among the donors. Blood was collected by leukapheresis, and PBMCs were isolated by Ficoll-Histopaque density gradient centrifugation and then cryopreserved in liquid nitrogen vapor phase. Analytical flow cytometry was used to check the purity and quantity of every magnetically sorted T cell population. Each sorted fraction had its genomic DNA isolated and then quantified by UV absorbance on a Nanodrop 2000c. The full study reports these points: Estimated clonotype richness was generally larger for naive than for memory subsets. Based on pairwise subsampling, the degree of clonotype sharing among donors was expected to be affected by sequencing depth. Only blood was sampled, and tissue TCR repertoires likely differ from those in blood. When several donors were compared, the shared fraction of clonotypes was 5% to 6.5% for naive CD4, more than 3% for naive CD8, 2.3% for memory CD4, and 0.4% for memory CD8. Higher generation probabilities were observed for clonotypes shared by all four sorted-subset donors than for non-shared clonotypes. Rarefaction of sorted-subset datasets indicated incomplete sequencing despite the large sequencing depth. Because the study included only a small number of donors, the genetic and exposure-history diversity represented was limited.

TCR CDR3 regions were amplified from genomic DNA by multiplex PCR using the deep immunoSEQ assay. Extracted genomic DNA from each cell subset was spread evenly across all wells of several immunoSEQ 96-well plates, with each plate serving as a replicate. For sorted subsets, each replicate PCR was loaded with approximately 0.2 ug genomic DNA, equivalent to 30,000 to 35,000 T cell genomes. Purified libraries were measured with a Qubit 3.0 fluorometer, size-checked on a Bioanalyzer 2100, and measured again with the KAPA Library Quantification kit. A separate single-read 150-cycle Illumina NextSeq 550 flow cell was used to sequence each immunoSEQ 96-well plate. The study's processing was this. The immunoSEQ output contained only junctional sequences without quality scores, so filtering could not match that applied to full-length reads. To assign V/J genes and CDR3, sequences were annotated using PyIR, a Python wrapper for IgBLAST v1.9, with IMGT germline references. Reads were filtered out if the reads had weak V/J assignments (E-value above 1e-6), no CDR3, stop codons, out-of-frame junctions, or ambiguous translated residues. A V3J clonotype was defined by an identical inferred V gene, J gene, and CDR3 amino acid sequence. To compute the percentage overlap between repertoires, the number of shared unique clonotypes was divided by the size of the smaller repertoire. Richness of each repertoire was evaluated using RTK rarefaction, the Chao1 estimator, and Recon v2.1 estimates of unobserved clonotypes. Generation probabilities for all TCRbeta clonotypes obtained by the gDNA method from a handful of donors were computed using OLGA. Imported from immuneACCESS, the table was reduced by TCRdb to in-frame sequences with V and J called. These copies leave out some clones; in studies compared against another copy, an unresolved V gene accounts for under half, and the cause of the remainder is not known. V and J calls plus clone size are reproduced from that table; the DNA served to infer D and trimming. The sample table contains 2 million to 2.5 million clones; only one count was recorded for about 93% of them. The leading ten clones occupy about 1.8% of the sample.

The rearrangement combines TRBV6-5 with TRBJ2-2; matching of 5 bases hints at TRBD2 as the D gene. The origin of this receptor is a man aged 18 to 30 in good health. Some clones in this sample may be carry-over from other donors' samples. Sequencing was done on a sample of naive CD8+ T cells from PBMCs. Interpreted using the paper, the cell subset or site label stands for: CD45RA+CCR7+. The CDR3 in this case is CASRPGEVTGELFF. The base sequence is TGTGCCAGCAGACCCGGGGAAGTCACCGGGGAGCTGTTTTTT.